This T cell receptor (beta chain) was sequenced for a study of shared clonotypes between healthy human individuals. A CD45RA-negative memory subset and a CD45RA+ naive subset were separated from the CD4+ cells. The data were produced by immunoSEQ multiplex PCR, yet TCRdb's version contains in-frame clones alone and is incomplete. This table holds roughly 640,000 clones, over 65% found once. Trimming removed 2 bases at V and 3 bases at J, with 17 bases between. CDR3 length equals 16 residues. CDR1 and CDR2 (germline): SGHTA, FQGNSA. The sequencing input was memory CD4+ T cells sorted from blood. Subset indicated: CD45RA-negative fraction. This sequence originates from a woman in her 30s in good health. The rearrangement joins TRBV7-2 to TRBJ2-7; D might be TRBD1 (6 bases). The CDR3 region has the DNA TGTGCCAGCAGCTTACGAAGATGGCAGGGGCTCTACGAGCAGTACTTC. It codes for CASSLRRWQGLYEQYF.